These T cell receptor beta chains were read from a single sample in a study of control samples from healthy donors and cancer patients. The assay was immunoSEQ multiplex PCR, and TCRdb's table has in-frame clones only and misses some. The data show around 150,000 clones, with about 90% seen just once and 12% held by the top ten. The sequencing sample was made of blood. The source is a young man in good health. Each CDR3 is given with its conserved first and last residue. A D gene is named only where the DNA matches it firmly. Clone size appears in some rows only: once, few, many, or a class for an expanded clone.

d_call clone_size j_call v_call cdr3_aa cdr3_nt
. few TRBJ1-5 TRBV14 CASSYRALGQPQHF TGTGCCAGCAGTTATCGGGCCTTGGGACAGCCCCAGCATTTT
. . TRBJ2-1 TRBV5-1 CASSLPEGVGEQFF TGCGCCAGCAGCTTGCCCGAAGGCGTAGGGGAGCAGTTCTTC
. . TRBJ2-1 TRBV24-1 CATSDLQDDNEQFF TGTGCCACCAGTGATTTGCAGGACGACAATGAGCAGTTCTTC
TRBD1 few TRBJ1-1 TRBV7-2 CASSLRGQGTPEAFF TGTGCCAGCAGCTTAAGGGGACAGGGGACACCTGAAGCTTTCTTT
. . TRBJ2-7 TRBV9 CASSEGSSYEQYF TGTGCCAGCAGCGAGGGCTCATCCTACGAGCAGTACTTC
. . TRBJ1-5 TRBV2 CASSELKGRQPQHF TGTGCCAGCAGTGAATTAAAGGGGCGGCAGCCCCAGCATTTT
. . TRBJ1-4 TRBV7-9 CASSQSKGGTNEKLFF TGTGCCAGCAGCCAATCGAAGGGGGGAACTAATGAAAAACTGTTTTTT
TRBD1 few TRBJ1-4 TRBV19 CASSMGQNNEKLFF TGTGCCAGTAGTATGGGACAGAATAATGAAAAACTGTTTTTT
. . TRBJ1-5 TRBV20-1 CSASTQPQHF TGCAGTGCTAGTACCCAGCCCCAGCATTTT
. . TRBJ2-1 TRBV7-9 CASSPYPPDNEQFF TGTGCCAGCTCCCCTTACCCCCCAGACAATGAGCAGTTCTTC
TRBD1 . TRBJ2-7 TRBV19 CASSMGTVSYEQYF TGTGCCAGTAGTATGGGGACAGTATCCTACGAGCAGTACTTC
TRBD1 . TRBJ1-1 TRBV7-2 CASSLVGAGGALDTEAFF TGTGCCAGCAGCTTAGTAGGGGCAGGGGGCGCCTTAGACACTGAAGCTTTCTTT
. . TRBJ2-7 TRBV5-4 CASRPVNGEQYF TGTGCCAGCAGGCCCGTAAATGGGGAGCAGTACTTC